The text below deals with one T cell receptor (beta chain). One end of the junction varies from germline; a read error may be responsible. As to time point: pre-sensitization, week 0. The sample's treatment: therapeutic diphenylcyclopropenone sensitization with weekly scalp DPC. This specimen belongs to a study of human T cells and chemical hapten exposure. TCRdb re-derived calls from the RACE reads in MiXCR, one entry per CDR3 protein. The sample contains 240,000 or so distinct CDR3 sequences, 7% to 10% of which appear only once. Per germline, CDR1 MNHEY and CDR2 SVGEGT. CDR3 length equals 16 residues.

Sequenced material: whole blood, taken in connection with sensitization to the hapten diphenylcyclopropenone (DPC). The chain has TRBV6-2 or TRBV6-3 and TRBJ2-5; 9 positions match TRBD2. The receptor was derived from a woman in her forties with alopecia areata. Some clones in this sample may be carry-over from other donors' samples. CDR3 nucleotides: TGTGCCAGCAGTTACAACGCGGGAGGGCCTATGGAGACCCTGTACTTC. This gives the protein CASSYNAGGPMETLYF.